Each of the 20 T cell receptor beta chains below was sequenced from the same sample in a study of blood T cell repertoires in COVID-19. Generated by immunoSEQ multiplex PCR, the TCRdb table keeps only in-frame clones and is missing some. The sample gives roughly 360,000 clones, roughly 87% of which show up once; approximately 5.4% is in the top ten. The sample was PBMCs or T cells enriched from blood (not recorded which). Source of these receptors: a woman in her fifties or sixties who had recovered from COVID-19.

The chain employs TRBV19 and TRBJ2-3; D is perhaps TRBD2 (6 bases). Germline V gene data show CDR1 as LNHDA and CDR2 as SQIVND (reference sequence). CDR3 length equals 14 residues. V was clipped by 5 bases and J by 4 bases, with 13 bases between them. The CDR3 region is CASSGGMGPDTQYF. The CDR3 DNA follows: TGTGCCAGTAGTGGGGGGATGGGGCCAGATACGCAGTATTTT.

The CDR3 nucleotides read TGTGCCAGCAGCTTAAGCCCGGGTTGGAACACTGAAGCTTTCTTT. Translating it yields CASSLSPGWNTEAFF. The chain is built from TRBV7-3 and TRBJ1-1; D is unclear. Germline V gives CDR1 SGHTA, CDR2 FQGTGA. The germline V and J ends were trimmed by 1 base and 1 base, with 10 bases remaining between them. CDR3 size: 15 residues.

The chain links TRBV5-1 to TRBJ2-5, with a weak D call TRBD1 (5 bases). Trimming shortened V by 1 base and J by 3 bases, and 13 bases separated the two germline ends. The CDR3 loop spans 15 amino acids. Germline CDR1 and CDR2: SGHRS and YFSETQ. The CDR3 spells CASSLKGPGKETQYF. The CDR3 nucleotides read TGCGCCAGCAGCTTGAAAGGGCCAGGGAAAGAGACCCAGTACTTC.

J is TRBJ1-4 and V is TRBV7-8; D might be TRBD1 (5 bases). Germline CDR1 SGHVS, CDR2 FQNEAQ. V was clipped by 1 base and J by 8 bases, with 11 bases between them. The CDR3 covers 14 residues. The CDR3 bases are TGTGCCAGCAGCTTAGTTTTGGGGCCAGAAAAACTGTTTTTT. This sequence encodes CASSLVLGPEKLFF. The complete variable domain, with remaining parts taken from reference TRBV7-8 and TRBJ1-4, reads GAGVSQSPRYKVAKRGQDVALRCDPISGHVSLFWYQQALGQGPEFLTYFQNEAQLDKSGLPSDRFFAERPEGSVSTLKIQRTQQEDSAVYLCASSLVLGPEKLFFGSGTQLSVL.

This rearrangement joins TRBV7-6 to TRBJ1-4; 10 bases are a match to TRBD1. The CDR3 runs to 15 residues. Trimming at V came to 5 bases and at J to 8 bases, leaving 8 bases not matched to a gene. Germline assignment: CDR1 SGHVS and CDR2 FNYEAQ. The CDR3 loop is CASSPRQGAREKLFF. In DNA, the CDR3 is TGTGCCAGCAGCCCCAGACAGGGGGCGCGAGAAAAACTGTTTTTT.

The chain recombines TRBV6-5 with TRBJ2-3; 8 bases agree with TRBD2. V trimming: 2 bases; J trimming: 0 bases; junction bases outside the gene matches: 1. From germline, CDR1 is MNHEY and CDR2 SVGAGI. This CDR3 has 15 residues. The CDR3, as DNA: TGTGCCAGCAGTTACCGGGGGGGGAGCACAGATACGCAGTATTTT. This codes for CASSYRGGSTDTQYF.

The CDR3 is CASSFGGGGKSYNEQFF. The CDR3 DNA reads as TGTGCCAGCAGCTTTGGTGGAGGGGGCAAATCCTACAATGAGCAGTTCTTC. V usage is TRBV5-8 and J usage is TRBJ2-1, with D possibly being TRBD1 (7 bases). V lost 2 bases to trimming and J lost 1 base, with 16 bases between them. Germline lookup yields CDR1 SGHTS and CDR2 YDEGEE. The CDR3 contains 17 residues. Using reference TRBV5-8 and TRBJ2-1 for the parts outside the CDR3, the full variable domain is EAGVTQSPTHLIKTRGQQATLRCSPISGHTSVYWYQQALGLGLQFLLWYDEGEERNRGNFPPRFSGRQFPNYSSELNVNALELEDSALYLCASSFGGGGKSYNEQFFGPGTRLTVL.

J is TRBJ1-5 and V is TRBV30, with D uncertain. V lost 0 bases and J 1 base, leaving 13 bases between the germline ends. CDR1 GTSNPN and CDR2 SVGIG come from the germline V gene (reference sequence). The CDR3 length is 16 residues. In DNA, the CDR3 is TGTGCCTGGAGTGTAGGAGTGTCGGTAAGCAATCAGCCCCAGCATTTT. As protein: CAWSVGVSVSNQPQHF.

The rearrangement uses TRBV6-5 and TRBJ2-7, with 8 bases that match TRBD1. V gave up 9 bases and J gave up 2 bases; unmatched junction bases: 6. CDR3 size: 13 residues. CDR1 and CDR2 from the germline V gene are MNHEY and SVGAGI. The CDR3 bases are TGTGCCAGTAGTAAGGACAGGGCCTACGAGCAGTACTTC. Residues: CASSKDRAYEQYF.

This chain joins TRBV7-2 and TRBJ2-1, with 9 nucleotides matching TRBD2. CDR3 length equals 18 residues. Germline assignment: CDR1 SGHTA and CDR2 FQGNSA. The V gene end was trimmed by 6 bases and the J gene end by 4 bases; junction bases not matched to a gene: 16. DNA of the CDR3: TGTGCCAGCAGTTCGGTCGGTATAAGCGGGGGGAGATACAATGAGCAGTTCTTC. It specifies CASSSVGISGGRYNEQFF.

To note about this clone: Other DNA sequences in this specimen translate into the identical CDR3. The CDR3 here is CASSAGTGNTEAFF. Written as DNA, the CDR3 is TGCGCCAGCAGCGCGGGGACAGGGAACACTGAAGCTTTCTTT. V and J are TRBV5-1 and TRBJ1-1; 8 bases line up with TRBD1. J lost 1 base, V lost 4 bases, and 3 bases had no gene match. The CDR3 is 14 amino acids. Per germline, CDR1 SGHRS and CDR2 YFSETQ.

CDR3 loop: CASSPDRINTEAFF. For the CDR3, the DNA is TGTGCCAGCAGTCCCGACAGGATAAACACTGAAGCTTTCTTT. V usage is TRBV27 and J usage is TRBJ1-1; a weak D match, TRBD1 (6 bases). CDR3 length: 14 residues. The V gene's germline CDR1 is MNHEY and CDR2 SMNVEV (reference sequence). The V and J ends lost 5 bases and 2 bases respectively, with 12 bases between them.

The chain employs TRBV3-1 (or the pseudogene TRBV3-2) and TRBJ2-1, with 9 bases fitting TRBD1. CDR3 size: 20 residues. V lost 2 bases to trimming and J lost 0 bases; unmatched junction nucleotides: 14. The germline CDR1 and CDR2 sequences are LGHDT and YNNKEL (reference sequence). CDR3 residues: CASSQYRDRDLESSYNEQFF. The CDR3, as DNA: TGTGCCAGCAGCCAATACCGGGACAGGGATCTTGAGAGCTCCTACAATGAGCAGTTCTTC.

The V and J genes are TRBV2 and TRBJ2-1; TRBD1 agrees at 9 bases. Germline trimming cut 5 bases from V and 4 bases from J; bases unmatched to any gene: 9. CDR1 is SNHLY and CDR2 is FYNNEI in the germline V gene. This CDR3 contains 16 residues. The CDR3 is CASSLTGGGSYNEQFF. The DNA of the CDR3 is TGTGCCAGCAGTTTAACAGGGGGCGGTTCGTACAATGAGCAGTTCTTC.

CDR3 sequence: CASSRAVATASYGYTF. DNA of the CDR3: TGTGCCAGCAGCCGCGCAGTGGCGACAGCTAGCTATGGCTACACCTTC. The chain recombines TRBV5-4 with TRBJ1-2; perhaps TRBD1 as D (5 bases). V lost 4 bases and J 4 bases, leaving 20 bases between the germline ends. The CDR3 loop spans 16 amino acids. The germline V gene has CDR1 SGHNT and CDR2 YYREEE (reference sequence).

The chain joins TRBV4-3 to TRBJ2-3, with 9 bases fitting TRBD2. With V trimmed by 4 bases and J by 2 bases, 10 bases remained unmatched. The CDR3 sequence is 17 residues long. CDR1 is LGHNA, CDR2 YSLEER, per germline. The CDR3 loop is CASSPLMGGGDTDTQYF. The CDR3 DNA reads TGCGCCAGCAGCCCCTTAATGGGCGGGGGGGACACAGATACGCAGTATTTT.

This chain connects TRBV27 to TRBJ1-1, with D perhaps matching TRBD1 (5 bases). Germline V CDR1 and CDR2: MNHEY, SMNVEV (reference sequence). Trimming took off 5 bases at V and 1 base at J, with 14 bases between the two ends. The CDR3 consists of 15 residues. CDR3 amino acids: CASSLQGGPNTEAFF. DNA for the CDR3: TGTGCCAGCAGTCTCCAGGGAGGCCCGAACACTGAAGCTTTCTTT.

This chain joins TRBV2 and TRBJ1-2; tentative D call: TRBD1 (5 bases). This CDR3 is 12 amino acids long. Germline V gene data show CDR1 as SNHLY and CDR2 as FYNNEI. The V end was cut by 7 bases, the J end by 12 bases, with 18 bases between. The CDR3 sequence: CASKGHGLVDTF. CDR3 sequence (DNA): TGTGCCAGCAAGGGGCACGGGCTCGTTGACACCTTC.

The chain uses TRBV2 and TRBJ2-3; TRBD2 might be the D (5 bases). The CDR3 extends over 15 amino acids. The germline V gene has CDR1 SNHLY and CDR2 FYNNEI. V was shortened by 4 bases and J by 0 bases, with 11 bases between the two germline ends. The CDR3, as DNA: TGTGCCAGCAGTGGGCAGGAGGCTAGCACAGATACGCAGTATTTT. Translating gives CASSGQEASTDTQYF.

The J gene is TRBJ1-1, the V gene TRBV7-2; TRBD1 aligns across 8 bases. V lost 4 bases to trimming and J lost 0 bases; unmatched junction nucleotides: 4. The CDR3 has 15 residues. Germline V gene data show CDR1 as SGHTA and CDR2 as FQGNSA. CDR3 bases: TGTGCCAGCAGCTGGACAGGGCCCATGAACACTGAAGCTTTCTTT. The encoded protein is CASSWTGPMNTEAFF.